Here is one T cell receptor beta chain with its context. This clonotype has at least ten counts. It has no known antigen specificity. Base qualities are not provided; no much larger clone lies one nucleotide away. The instrument given in TCRdb is Illumina HiSeq 1500. TCRdb trimmed public reads at Q25 via fastp, called clones via MiXCR and kept in-frame beta chains. Every distinct CDR3 protein forms one entry, paired with its most common genes and DNA. For this sample the table gives some 300,000 distinct CDR3 sequences, of which approximately 13% were detected only once. The ten largest clones take up 7.5% to 10% of the sample. This sample stems from a study of T cell repertoires in cytomegalovirus infection (dated by TCRdb to between 2017 and 2020). At the level of the whole study: The HLA type of each donor mattered for the analysis, because public TCR beta signatures pointed to carriage of CMV infection along with the matching HLA type.

V sheds 2 bases and J sheds 4 bases, leaving 18 bases between their ends. The CDR3 has 16 amino acids, counting the end cysteine and phenylalanine. Left in the record is the CDR3 DNA by itself, 48 bases read in frame from the first base. The CDR1 and CDR2 encoded by the germline V gene are MDHEN and SYDVKM. Points the paper makes about the study in general: Carriers of CMV infection plus the relevant HLA type were discriminated by the cumulative frequency of public TCR beta family members in the study cohort and in an independent approximately 340-donor cohort. The ex vivo response was dominated by HLA-C-restricted CMV-specific TCR beta clonotypes, which also provided the single most frequent clonotype in two of eight donors.

The sequence joins TRBV28 to TRBJ2-7, with the D gene not clear enough to name. Material for sequencing was PBMCs. The clonotype was recovered from a human donor in good health (CMV status not recorded). Some clones in this sample may be carry-over from other donors' samples. The sequenced DNA: TGTGCCAGCAGTTTAAACCCCGGGTCCCCAAGGTACGAGCAGTACTTC. This translates into CASSLNPGSPRYEQYF.